The next 21 T cell receptor beta chains were all read from a single sample in a study of blood T cell repertoires in COVID-19. Using immunoSEQ multiplex PCR, the repertoire was profiled, and TCRdb retains in-frame clones only, with some absent. Of fewer than 250,000 clones listed, roughly nine tenths are singletons. The sample taken for sequencing was peripheral blood. The receptors stem from a woman aged 70-85 years with acute or convalescent COVID-19.

V usage is TRBV10-3 and J usage is TRBJ2-7, with TRBD1 identical over 7 bases. The CDR3 covers 13 residues. The germline V gene encodes CDR1 ENHRY and CDR2 SYGVKD. Trimming cost V 8 bases and J 2 bases; bases outside gene matches: 6. Here the CDR3 DNA reads TGTGCCATCTCCGGGGACAGCACCTACGAGCAGTACTTC. Its protein is CAISGDSTYEQYF.

The chain links TRBV7-2 to TRBJ2-3, with D perhaps TRBD2 (5 bases). The V end lost 2 bases, the J end lost 1 base, and 13 bases lay between the germline ends. The CDR3 consists of 16 residues. CDR1 and CDR2 (germline): SGHTA, FQGNSA. This CDR3 is CASSLSRVPGTDTQYF. CDR3 in DNA: TGTGCCAGCAGCTTATCGCGGGTCCCCGGCACAGATACGCAGTATTTT.

V and J are TRBV18 and TRBJ1-1; tentatively, D is TRBD1 (5 bases). Trimming took 3 bases from V and 4 from J, leaving 15 bases between them. Germline CDR1 KGHSH, CDR2 LQKENI. The CDR3 consists of 15 residues. CDR3 sequence (DNA): TGTGCCAGCTCACCCCAGGACATTCCTGGCACTGAAGCTTTCTTT. Translated, it gives CASSPQDIPGTEAFF.

The chain recombines TRBV5-6 with TRBJ2-1, with 10 bases identical to TRBD2. V shed 2 bases and J 3 bases; nucleotides not matched to a gene: 2. CDR3 length: 15 residues. CDR1 SGHDT and CDR2 YYEEEE come from the germline V gene. CDR3 bases: TGTGCCAGCAGCTTTAGACTAGCGGGCTACAATGAGCAGTTCTTC. Encoded protein: CASSFRLAGYNEQFF. Full variable domain (remainder filled in from reference TRBV5-6 and TRBJ2-1): DAGVTQSPTHLIKTRGQQVTLRCSPKSGHDTVSWYQQALGQGPQFIFQYYEEEERQRGNFPDRFSGHQFPNYSSELNVNALLLGDSALYLCASSFRLAGYNEQFFGPGTRLTVL.

This clone was recorded a few times. The chain employs TRBV4-3 and TRBJ2-7; D is possibly TRBD2 (6 bases). The CDR3 length is 13 residues. The germline V gene has CDR1 LGHNA and CDR2 YSLEER. The ends were cut back, 1 base at V and 5 bases at J, with 9 bases in the middle. Here the CDR3 reads CASSQAGGNEQYF. In DNA, the CDR3 is TGCGCCAGCAGCCAAGCCGGGGGAAACGAGCAGTACTTC.

V is TRBV12-3 or TRBV12-4 and J is TRBJ1-1; D is unresolved. V was clipped by 3 bases and J by 8 bases, with 10 bases between them. CDR3 length: 12 amino acids. This CDR3 is CASSFRQAEAFF. The CDR3 DNA reads as TGTGCCAGCAGTTTCCGGCAGGCAGAAGCTTTCTTT.

This clone was recorded only once. The V call is TRBV18, the J call TRBJ1-4; tentative D call: TRBD1 (5 bases). Germline V gene sequence: CDR1 KGHSH, CDR2 LQKENI. V was shortened by 9 bases and J by 8 bases, with 16 bases between the two germline ends. The CDR3 covers 13 residues. CDR3 DNA sequence: TGTGCCAGTCGACAGACCATAGGGGAAAAACTGTTTTTT. It is translated as CASRQTIGEKLFF.

In its sample, this clone was seen a few times. This CDR3 is CASSRDRIHEQYF. The CDR3 bases are TGTGCCAGCAGCCGGGACAGGATCCACGAGCAGTACTTC. The rearrangement links TRBV11-2 to TRBJ2-7; 8 bases agree with TRBD1. In germline, CDR1 is SGHAT, CDR2 FQNNGV. V dropped 5 bases and J dropped 5; count of bases not matched to a gene: 5. This CDR3 has 13 amino acids.

The genes are TRBV24-1 and TRBJ1-5, with 7 bases fitting TRBD1. The length of the CDR3 is 16 residues. Germline CDR1 reads KGHDR; CDR2 reads SFDVKD. With 8 bases clipped from V and 2 bases from J, the junction kept 11 bases outside the gene matches. CDR3 coding DNA: TGTGCCACCAACTTTAGACAGGGCGAGGGCAATCAGCCCCAGCATTTT. Its protein product is CATNFRQGEGNQPQHF.

This chain connects TRBV11-2 to TRBJ2-3; TRBD1 aligns across 9 bases. The CDR3 totals 16 residues. Trimming removed 5 bases from V and 7 bases from J; junction bases left unmatched: 13. In germline, CDR1 is SGHAT, CDR2 FQNNGV. Here the CDR3 DNA reads TGTGCCAGCAGCATACAGGGACAGGGCGGCCGAAATACGCAGTATTTT. Its protein product is CASSIQGQGGRNTQYF.

This chain connects TRBV12-3 or TRBV12-4 to TRBJ2-5, with D hard to call. The ends were cut back, 7 bases at V and 4 bases at J, with 13 bases in the middle. The CDR3 contains 13 residues. The CDR3 here is CASTSTGGETQYF. CDR3 DNA: TGTGCCAGCACCTCTACCGGTGGAGAGACCCAGTACTTC.

V and J are TRBV9 and TRBJ1-5; 8 bases match TRBD1. V was pared by 0 bases and J by 1 base, with 0 bases of the junction left unmatched. From germline, CDR1 is SGDLS and CDR2 YYNGEE. The CDR3 has 15 residues. The CDR3 DNA reads TGTGCCAGCAGCGTAGGACAGGGGAGCAATCAGCCCCAGCATTTT. Its translation: CASSVGQGSNQPQHF.

V usage is TRBV27 and J usage is TRBJ2-7; a weak D match, TRBD2 (6 bases). This CDR3 comprises 14 residues. The germline V gene has CDR1 MNHEY and CDR2 SMNVEV (reference sequence). The V end lost 6 bases, the J end lost 3 bases, and 15 bases lay between the germline ends. The CDR3 DNA reads TGTGCCAGCAGGCCCGGGGGAAGCGGCTACGAGCAGTACTTC. This gives the protein CASRPGGSGYEQYF.

V is TRBV10-1 and J is TRBJ2-2, with 8 bases fitting TRBD1. Looked up from germline, CDR1 is WNHNN and CDR2 is SYGVQD (reference sequence). CDR3 length: 15 residues. Germline trimming cut 5 bases from V and 4 bases from J; bases unmatched to any gene: 6. CDR3 amino acids: CASSQRTGSTGELFF. The CDR3 DNA reads TGCGCCAGCAGTCAGAGGACAGGGTCCACCGGGGAGCTGTTTTTT.

The chain is built from TRBV12-5 and TRBJ2-7, with a tentative D call TRBD2 (5 bases). CDR1 is LGHNT and CDR2 is FRNRAP in the germline V gene. V lost 2 bases and J lost 1, with 12 bases in between. CDR3 size: 15 residues. Here the CDR3 reads CASGLKVAPSYEQYF. CDR3 bases: TGTGCTAGTGGTTTGAAGGTAGCGCCATCCTACGAGCAGTACTTC. The complete variable domain, with remaining parts taken from reference TRBV12-5 and TRBJ2-7, reads DARVTQTPRHKVTEMGQEVTMRCQPILGHNTVFWYRQTMMQGLELLAYFRNRAPLDDSGMPKDRFSAEMPDATLATLKIQPSEPRDSAVYFCASGLKVAPSYEQYFGPGTRLTVT.

The V and J genes are TRBV5-1 and TRBJ2-2, with a possible D match to TRBD1 (8 bases). The length of the CDR3 is 16 residues. V shed 5 bases and J shed 7 bases, with 21 bases lying between them. Germline V gives CDR1 SGHRS, CDR2 YFSETQ. The chain's CDR3 is CASSYRGGAPDGELFF. CDR3 DNA sequence: TGCGCCAGCAGTTACAGGGGGGGGGCCCCGGACGGGGAGCTGTTTTTT.

V usage is TRBV2 and J usage is TRBJ2-5; no clear D gene. Trimming cost V 9 bases and J 1 base, with 3 bases left between them. This CDR3 has 10 amino acids. Germline CDR1 is SNHLY and CDR2 is FYNNEI. In DNA, the CDR3 is TGTGCCAGTCTCCAAGAGACCCAGTACTTC. Translation gives CASLQETQYF.

V usage is TRBV11-2 and J usage is TRBJ2-1; 8 bases map to TRBD1. Trimming took 4 bases from V and 7 from J; bases not matched to a gene: 9. Per the germline V gene, CDR1 is SGHAT and CDR2 is FQNNGV. The CDR3 is made up of 15 amino acids. The CDR3, as DNA: TGTGCCAGCAGCTCGCAAGGACAGGGTAGAAATGAGCAGTTCTTC. This codes for CASSSQGQGRNEQFF.

V usage is TRBV29-1 and J usage is TRBJ1-1; D is possibly TRBD1 (6 bases). Trimming cost V 7 bases and J 4 bases, with 13 bases left between them. This CDR3 is built from 12 residues. Germline-derived CDR1 and CDR2 are SQVTM and ANQGSEA. The CDR3 sequence is CSEQTGSTEAFF. In DNA form, the CDR3 reads TGCAGCGAACAAACAGGGAGCACTGAAGCTTTCTTT.

The chain has TRBV11-2 and TRBJ2-3, with 7 nucleotides matching TRBD1. The germline V gene has CDR1 SGHAT and CDR2 FQNNGV. The CDR3 length is 15 residues. V lost 5 bases and J lost 2; bases outside the gene matches: 7. The CDR3 spells CASSALGGTTDTQYF. In nucleotides, the CDR3 is TGTGCCAGCAGCGCGTTAGGGGGCACCACAGATACGCAGTATTTT. Based on the CDR3 plus reference TRBV11-2 and TRBJ2-3, the full variable domain is EAGVAQSPRYKIIEKRQSVAFWCNPISGHATLYWYQQILGQGPKLLIQFQNNGVVDDSQLPKDRFSAERLKGVDSTLKIQPAKLEDSAVYLCASSALGGTTDTQYFGPGTRLTVL.

This rearrangement joins TRBV19 to TRBJ1-6; D not certain. This CDR3 comprises 14 residues. Between the trimmed V and J ends, which lost 2 bases and 7 bases, there was a span of 9 bases. The germline V gene has CDR1 LNHDA and CDR2 SQIVND (reference sequence). CDR3 protein: CASSIYSLNSPLHF. As DNA, the CDR3 is TGTGCCAGTAGTATATACAGCCTCAATTCACCCCTCCACTTT. Based on the CDR3 plus reference TRBV19 and TRBJ1-6, the full variable domain is DGGITQSPKYLFRKEGQNVTLSCEQNLNHDAMYWYRQDPGQGLRLIYYSQIVNDFQKGDIAEGYSVSREKKESFPLTVTSAQKNPTAFYLCASSIYSLNSPLHFGNGTRLTVT.